The present entry profiles one T cell receptor (beta chain) with its context. Only in-frame clones appear in the TCRdb table, and some are missing; sequencing was by immunoSEQ multiplex PCR. The sample consists of under 85,000 clones, around 91% of them appearing once. The sample comes from a study of T cell changes during pregnancy in multiple sclerosis. With 3 bases removed from V and 4 bases from J, the gap between germline ends came to 22 bases. The germline V gene encodes CDR1 SGHNT and CDR2 YYREEE (reference sequence). CDR3 size: 17 residues. The specimen comprised peripheral blood, sampled in the third trimester of pregnancy. This clonotype originated in a female donor in good health, enrolled as a control in a pregnancy study. The chain couples TRBV5-4 to TRBJ1-2; the D gene is possibly TRBD1 (5 bases). CDR3 bases: TGTGCCAGCAGCTCCCCGTGGGGCGCCTCTGACCGCTATGGCTACACCTTC. Amino acid sequence: CASSSPWGASDRYGYTF.